Listed here are 29 T cell receptor beta chains from one sample, sequenced in a study of shared clonotypes between healthy human individuals. Only in-frame clones appear in the TCRdb table, and some are missing; sequencing was by immunoSEQ multiplex PCR. Of more than 400,000 clones in the sample, about 84% are singletons; the top ten hold about 13%. Input material: PBMCs. The origin of the receptors is a woman aged 40 to 49 in good health. Some clones in this sample may be carry-over from other donors' samples.

The chain combines TRBV27 with TRBJ1-2, with 8 nucleotides matching TRBD1. There are 14 residues in the CDR3. The V segment lost 4 bases and the J segment 4 bases; nucleotides outside the gene matches: 5. Germline loops: CDR1 MNHEY, CDR2 SMNVEV (reference sequence). CDR3 sequence (DNA): TGTGCCAGCAGTTCTGACAGGGGAGGCTATGGCTACACCTTC. Translated, it gives CASSSDRGGYGYTF.

There are many counts of this clone. The V and J genes are TRBV10-2 and TRBJ2-3; D gene uncertain. CDR1 and CDR2 (germline): WSHSY, SAAADI. The CDR3 contains 14 residues. V was trimmed by 4 bases and J by 3 bases, leaving 11 bases between them. The CDR3 DNA reads as TGCGCCAGCAGTGTAACCAGTCTGACAGATACGCAGTATTTT. It yields the protein CASSVTSLTDTQYF.

The chain has TRBV6-6 and TRBJ2-7, with 8 bases matching TRBD2. Germline lookup yields CDR1 MNHNY and CDR2 SVGAGI (reference sequence). The CDR3 length is 14 residues. V was clipped by 7 bases and J by 3 bases; unmatched bases: 8. The CDR3 DNA follows: TGTGCCAGCACCACTAGCGGCAGGATCTACGAGCAGTACTTC. Protein product: CASTTSGRIYEQYF.

The chain employs TRBV5-6 and TRBJ2-2; TRBD1 or TRBD2 may be the D gene (5 bases each). V lost 5 bases to trimming and J lost 8 bases, with 16 bases between them. Germline assignment: CDR1 SGHDT and CDR2 YYEEEE. There are 14 residues in the CDR3. The CDR3 nucleotides are TGTGCCAGCAGGAGTAGGGACCCATCTGGGGAGCTGTTTTTT. Residues: CASRSRDPSGELFF.

This clone was recorded once. With only one base between it and a far larger clone, this is likely a read error. This chain connects TRBV29-1 to TRBJ2-6; tentative D call: TRBD1 (6 bases). The CDR3 has 15 amino acids. From germline, CDR1 is SQVTM and CDR2 ANQGSEA. The CDR3 region is CSVELGQSVANVLTF. CDR3 nucleotide sequence: TGCAGCGTTGAACTGGGACAATCTGTGGCCAACGTCCTGACTTTC.

Concerning this clone itself: This likely stems from a read error, as it lies one base from a far larger clone. The same CDR3 is also encoded by other DNA sequences in this sample. The V and J genes are TRBV15 and TRBJ1-4; a possible D gene is TRBD1 (5 bases). Per germline, CDR1 LNHNV and CDR2 YYDKDF (reference sequence). The CDR3 has 13 residues. CDR3 nucleotide sequence: TGTGCCACCACCCAAGGGACTAACGAAAAACTGTTTTTT. Translating gives CATTQGTNEKLFF.

J is TRBJ2-7 and V is TRBV30; 9 bases map to TRBD2. The V segment lost 3 bases and the J segment 1 base; nucleotides outside the gene matches: 1. This CDR3 is 13 amino acids long. Germline CDR1 reads GTSNPN; CDR2 reads SVGIG (reference sequence). The CDR3 is CAWRTSGSYEQYF. CDR3 DNA: TGTGCCTGGAGAACTAGCGGGTCCTACGAGCAGTACTTC.

This clone was seen only once. This probably arose from a read error, given a far larger clone one base away. Different DNA sequences within this sample yield the same CDR3. This sequence joins TRBV9 and TRBJ1-3, with D unresolved. Germline V CDR1 and CDR2: SGDLS, YYNGEE. This CDR3 is built from 14 residues. CDR3 in DNA: TGTGCCAGTAGCGTTGGTTCCGATGGAAACACCATATATTTT. Protein: CASSVGSDGNTIYF.

This clone was detected once. This chain uses TRBV20-1 with TRBJ1-2, with D maybe TRBD1 (5 bases). This CDR3 contains 10 residues. The germline V gene has CDR1 DFQATT and CDR2 SNEGSKA (reference sequence). The CDR3 region is CVGGVRGYTF. The CDR3 DNA follows: TGCGTTGGAGGGGTTCGTGGCTACACCTTC.

In this sample, this clone turned up a few times. The V and J genes are TRBV19 and TRBJ1-4; D is unclear. Germline V gene lookup returns CDR1 LNHDA and CDR2 SQIVND (reference sequence). The CDR3 runs to 12 residues. CDR3 in DNA: TGTGCAAGTGGGCGGCTAGCTGAAAAACTGTTTTTT. Amino acid sequence: CASGRLAEKLFF.

The genes are TRBV4-1 and TRBJ2-2; the match to TRBD2 covers 13 bases. This CDR3 spans 17 amino acids. With 5 bases clipped from V and 9 bases from J, the junction kept 12 bases outside the gene matches. The germline gives CDR1 MGHRA, CDR2 YSYEKL. In DNA, the CDR3 is TGCGCCAGCAGCTGGGGGGGACTAGCGGGAAATAACCGGGAGCTGTTTTTT. This gives the protein CASSWGGLAGNNRELFF.

Notes on this clone: With a far larger clone one base away, a read error is the likely cause. This same CDR3 is encoded by further DNA sequences in the sample. The chain carries TRBV12-2 and TRBJ2-3; the D call in the table, TRBD1, was not verified against the DNA. TRBV12-2 is labeled a pseudogene. CDR3 length equals 16 residues. The CDR3 DNA is TGCGCAAGTCGCCCGAGGACACTACCTAGCACAGATACGCAGTATTTT. It encodes CASRPRTLPSTDTQYF.

The chain has TRBV11-1 and TRBJ2-1; 8 bases agree with TRBD2. The length of the CDR3 is 17 residues. J gave up 7 bases and V 3 bases, and 14 bases lay outside the gene matches. The germline CDR1 and CDR2 sequences are SGHAT and FQDESV (reference sequence). CDR3 residues: CASSLGLGSGRLNEQFF. CDR3 nucleotides: TGTGCCAGCAGCTTGGGGCTGGGGAGCGGGAGATTGAATGAGCAGTTCTTC.

V and J are TRBV12-5 and TRBJ2-4, with D perhaps being TRBD1 or TRBD2 (5 bases each). V was pared by 7 bases and J by 0 bases, with 16 bases between. Germline lookup yields CDR1 LGHNT and CDR2 FRNRAP. This CDR3 is 16 amino acids long. CDR3 coding DNA: TGTGCTAGTGCTCGAGGGACGGATCTAGCCAAAAACATTCAGTACTTC. It specifies CASARGTDLAKNIQYF.

The chain couples TRBV11-2 to TRBJ2-2; D is perhaps TRBD2 (6 bases). Trimming stripped 1 base from V and 1 base from J, with 16 bases between. CDR1 is SGHAT and CDR2 is FQNNGV in the germline V gene. This CDR3 is 18 amino acids long. CDR3 in DNA: TGTGCCAGCAGCTTAGGACCCCTTGGAGCGGGGAACACCGGGGAGCTGTTTTTT. This translates into CASSLGPLGAGNTGELFF.

Remarks on this clone: Since a far larger clone is one base different, this is likely a read error. Other nucleotide sequences from this sample produce the same CDR3. CDR3 nucleotide sequence: TGTGCCAGCAGCCCCCGTAGCTCCTACAACGAGCAGTTCTTC. This gives the protein CASSPRSSYNEQFF. The chain uses TRBV7-2 and TRBJ2-1; D uncertain. Germline assignment: CDR1 SGHTA and CDR2 FQGNSA. The CDR3 contains 14 residues.

This chain's CDR3 is CASSYYGYTF. The CDR3 region has the DNA TGTGCCAGCAGCTACTATGGCTACACCTTC. The chain has TRBV7-3 and TRBJ1-2; D is undetermined. The CDR3 sequence is 10 residues long. Germline CDR1 SGHTA, CDR2 FQGTGA. Trimming removed 4 bases from V and 3 bases from J, with 0 bases in between.

This sequence joins TRBV29-1 and TRBJ2-5; maybe TRBD2 (5 bases). Germline values: CDR1 SQVTM, CDR2 ANQGSEA. Between the trimmed V and J ends, which lost 3 bases and 5 bases, there was a span of 13 bases. This CDR3 is 13 amino acids long. CDR3 in DNA: TGCAGCGTTGAGGTAGCGATTGGTGAGACCCAGTACTTC. Encoded protein: CSVEVAIGETQYF.

Worth noting for this clone: A far more abundant clone sits one base away, making this likely a read error. Other DNA sequences from this sample encode an identical CDR3 as well. The gene calls are TRBV9 and TRBJ2-5, with D tentatively TRBD1 or TRBD2 (6 bases each). The CDR3 has 13 amino acids. Germline lookup yields CDR1 SGDLS and CDR2 YYNGEE. The CDR3 sequence is CASSAQGGETQYF. The CDR3 nucleotides are TGTGCCAGCAGCGCACAGGGCGGGGAGACACAGTACTTC. Full variable domain (outside the CDR3, taken from reference TRBV9 and TRBJ2-5): DSGVTQTPKHLITATGQRVTLRCSPRSGDLSVYWYQQSLDQGLQFLIQYYNGEERAKGNILERFSAQQFPDLHSELNLSSLELGDSALYFCASSAQGGETQYFGPGTRLLVL.

This clone was detected once. The V and J genes are TRBV10-2 and TRBJ2-1; 9 bases line up with TRBD1. CDR1 WSHSY and CDR2 SAAADI come from the germline V gene. The CDR3 extends over 13 amino acids. The ends lost 7 bases at V and 12 bases at J; junction bases unmatched: 10. The CDR3, as DNA: TGCGCCAGCACGAGGGACAGGGAGGCTGGGCAGTTCTTC. This codes for CASTRDREAGQFF.

The gene calls are TRBV5-1 and TRBJ2-7; 11 nucleotides align to TRBD1. Germline CDR1 and CDR2: SGHRS and YFSETQ. V lost 4 bases to trimming and J lost 6 bases; unmatched junction nucleotides: 9. This CDR3 spans 15 amino acids. The CDR3 loop reads CASSGRTGGEFEQYF. The CDR3 nucleotides are TGCGCCAGCAGCGGACGGACAGGGGGCGAGTTCGAGCAGTACTTC.

The J gene is TRBJ1-1, the V gene TRBV5-6; tentatively, D is TRBD1 (5 bases). With 4 bases removed from V and 1 base from J, the gap between germline ends came to 8 bases. CDR1 is SGHDT and CDR2 is YYEEEE in the germline V gene. The CDR3 extends over 13 amino acids. CDR3 sequence reads: CASSAGGNTEAFF. CDR3 coding DNA: TGTGCCAGCAGCGCCGGGGGGAACACTGAAGCTTTCTTT.

V usage is TRBV29-1 and J usage is TRBJ2-7; 11 nucleotides match TRBD2. Per the germline V gene, CDR1 is SQVTM and CDR2 is ANQGSEA. Losses at the gene ends were 4 bases for V and 1 base for J; bases not matched to a gene: 3. This CDR3 is 14 amino acids long. The CDR3 protein is CSVVSGRASYEQYF. As DNA, the CDR3 is TGCAGCGTTGTTAGCGGGAGGGCTTCCTACGAGCAGTACTTC.

This chain links TRBV2 with TRBJ2-1; 8 nucleotides line up with TRBD2. The V and J ends lost 6 bases and 5 bases, in that order; junction bases with no gene match: 3. CDR3 size: 13 residues. CDR1 and CDR2 (germline): SNHLY, FYNNEI. The CDR3 sequence is CASSAGRDNEQFF. DNA for the CDR3: TGTGCCAGCAGCGCCGGGAGGGACAATGAGCAGTTCTTC.

In nucleotides, the CDR3 is TGTGCCAGCAGCTTGGTAAAGACAGGGCGTTTAGGTAATGAAAAACTGTTTTTT. Translated: CASSLVKTGRLGNEKLFF. The chain recombines TRBV5-4 with TRBJ1-4; 7 bases agree with TRBD1. Germline V gene lookup returns CDR1 SGHNT and CDR2 YYREEE (reference sequence). This CDR3 has 18 amino acids. The trim removed 0 bases at V and 4 bases at J, leaving 12 bases unmatched.

The rearrangement links TRBV28 to TRBJ1-5; D possibly corresponds to TRBD1 (6 bases). This CDR3 is built from 12 residues. Germline V CDR1 and CDR2: MDHEN, SYDVKM. V lost 5 bases and J 10 bases, leaving 12 bases between the germline ends. CDR3 nucleotide sequence: TGTGCCAGCAGTGGGGGCACATCTCCCCAGCATTTT. Protein: CASSGGTSPQHF.

The chain is built from TRBV5-4 and TRBJ2-5; 7 bases line up with TRBD2. Germline loops: CDR1 SGHNT, CDR2 YYREEE (reference sequence). The ends lost 1 base at V and 3 bases at J; junction bases unmatched: 3. The CDR3 runs to 14 residues. CDR3 coding DNA: TGTGCCAGCAGCTTGCGGGCGGGGGAAGAGACCCAGTACTTC. Residues: CASSLRAGEETQYF.

As regards this clone: This probably arose from a read error, given a far larger clone one base away. The chain recombines TRBV18 with TRBJ1-4; the D is unclear. The CDR3 is made up of 13 amino acids. V was cut by 1 base and J by 6 bases, with 6 bases left in between. CDR1 and CDR2 from the germline V gene are KGHSH and LQKENI. CDR3 amino acids: CASSPRVDEKLFF. CDR3 nucleotide sequence: TGTGCCAGCTCACCACGAGTAGATGAAAAACTGTTTTTT.

The rearrangement joins TRBV18 to TRBJ2-7, with 10 bases identical to TRBD2. In germline, CDR1 is KGHSH, CDR2 LQKENI. Trimming removed 3 bases from V and 3 bases from J; junction bases left unmatched: 5. This CDR3 contains 15 residues. CDR3 in DNA: TGTGCCAGCTCACCGGTAGCGGGAGGTGACTACGAGCAGTACTTC. Amino acid sequence: CASSPVAGGDYEQYF.